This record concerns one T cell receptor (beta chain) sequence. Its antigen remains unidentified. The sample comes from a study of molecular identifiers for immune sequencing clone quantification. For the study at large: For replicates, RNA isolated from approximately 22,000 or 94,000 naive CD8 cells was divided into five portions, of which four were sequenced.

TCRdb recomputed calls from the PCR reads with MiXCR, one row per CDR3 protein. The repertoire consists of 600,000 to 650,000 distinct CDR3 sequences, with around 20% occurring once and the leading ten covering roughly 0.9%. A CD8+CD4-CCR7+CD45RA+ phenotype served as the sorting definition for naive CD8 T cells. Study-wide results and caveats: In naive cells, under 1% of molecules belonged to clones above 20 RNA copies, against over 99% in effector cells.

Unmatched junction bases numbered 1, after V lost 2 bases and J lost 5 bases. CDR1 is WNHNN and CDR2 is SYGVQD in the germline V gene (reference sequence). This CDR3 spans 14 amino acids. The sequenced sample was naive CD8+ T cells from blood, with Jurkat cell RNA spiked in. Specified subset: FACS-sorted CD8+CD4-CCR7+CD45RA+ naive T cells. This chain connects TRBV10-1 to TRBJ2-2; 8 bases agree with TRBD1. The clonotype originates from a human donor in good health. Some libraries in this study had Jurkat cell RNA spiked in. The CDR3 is CASSERTGTGELFF. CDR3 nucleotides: TGCGCCAGCAGTGAGAGGACAGGGACCGGGGAGCTGTTTTTT.